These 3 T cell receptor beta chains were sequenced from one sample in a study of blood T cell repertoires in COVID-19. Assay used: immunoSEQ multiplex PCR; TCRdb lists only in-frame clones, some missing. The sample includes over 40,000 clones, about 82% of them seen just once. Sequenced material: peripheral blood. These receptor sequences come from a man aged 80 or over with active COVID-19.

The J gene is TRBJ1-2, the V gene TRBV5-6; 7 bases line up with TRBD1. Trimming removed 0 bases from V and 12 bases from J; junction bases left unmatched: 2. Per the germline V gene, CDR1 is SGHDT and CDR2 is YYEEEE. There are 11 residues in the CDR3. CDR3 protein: CASSLVGQHTF. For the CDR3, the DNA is TGTGCCAGCAGCTTGGTGGGACAGCACACCTTC.

The CDR3 reads CASRRDSSYEQYF. The CDR3 DNA is TGTGCCAGTCGGAGGGACTCCTCCTACGAGCAGTACTTC. The chain has TRBV18 and TRBJ2-7, with TRBD2 as a possible D gene (6 bases). V lost 9 bases to trimming and J lost 0 bases, with 12 bases between them. The CDR3 sequence is 13 residues long. Germline loops: CDR1 KGHSH, CDR2 LQKENI.

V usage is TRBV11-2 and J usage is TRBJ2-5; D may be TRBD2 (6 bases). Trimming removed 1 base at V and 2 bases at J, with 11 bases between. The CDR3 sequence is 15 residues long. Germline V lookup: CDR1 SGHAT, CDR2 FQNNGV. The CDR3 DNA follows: TGTGCCAGCAGCTTAGCTTATCGGGGGCAAGAGACCCAGTACTTC. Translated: CASSLAYRGQETQYF.